This TCR beta chain was sequenced in a study of T cell changes during pregnancy in multiple sclerosis. CDR1 MDHEN and CDR2 SYDVKM come from the germline V gene. V lost 1 base, J lost 6 bases, and 3 bases stayed unmatched. The CDR3 loop spans 14 amino acids. Using immunoSEQ multiplex PCR, the repertoire was profiled, and TCRdb retains in-frame clones only, with some absent. The profile shows tens of thousands of clones, about 92% of them singletons. This chain joins TRBV28 and TRBJ2-3; 8 bases fit TRBD1. This receptor was obtained from a female donor with multiple sclerosis, enrolled in a pregnancy study. The material was peripheral blood, obtained in the third trimester of pregnancy. The CDR3 bases are TGTGCCAGCAGTTTATCCTACAGGGGGGATACGCAGTATTTT. It specifies CASSLSYRGDTQYF.